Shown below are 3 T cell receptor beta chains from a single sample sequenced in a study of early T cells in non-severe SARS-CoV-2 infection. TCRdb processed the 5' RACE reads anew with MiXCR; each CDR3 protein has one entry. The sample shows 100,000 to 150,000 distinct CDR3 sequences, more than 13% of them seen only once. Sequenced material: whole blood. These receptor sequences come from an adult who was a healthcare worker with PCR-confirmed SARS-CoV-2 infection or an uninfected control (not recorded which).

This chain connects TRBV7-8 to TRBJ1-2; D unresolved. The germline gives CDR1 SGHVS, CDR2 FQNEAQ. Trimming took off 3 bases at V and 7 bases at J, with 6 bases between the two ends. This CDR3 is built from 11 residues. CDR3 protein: CASSFGRGYTF. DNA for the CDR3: TGTGCCAGCAGCTTCGGGCGTGGCTACACCTTC. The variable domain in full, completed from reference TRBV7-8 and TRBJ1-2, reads GAGVSQSPRYKVAKRGQDVALRCDPISGHVSLFWYQQALGQGPEFLTYFQNEAQLDKSGLPSDRFFAERPEGSVSTLKIQRTQQEDSAVYLCASSFGRGYTFGSGTRLTVV.

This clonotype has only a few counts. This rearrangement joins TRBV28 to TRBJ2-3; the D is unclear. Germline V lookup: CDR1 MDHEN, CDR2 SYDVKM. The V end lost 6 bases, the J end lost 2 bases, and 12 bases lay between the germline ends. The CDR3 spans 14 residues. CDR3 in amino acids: CASSPSTFTDTQYF. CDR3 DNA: TGTGCCAGCAGCCCCTCGACCTTCACAGATACGCAGTATTTT.

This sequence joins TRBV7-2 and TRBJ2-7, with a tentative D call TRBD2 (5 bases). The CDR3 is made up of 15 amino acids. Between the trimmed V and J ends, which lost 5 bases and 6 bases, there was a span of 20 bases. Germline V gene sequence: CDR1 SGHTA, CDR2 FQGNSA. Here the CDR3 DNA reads TGTGCCAGCAGCATCGTCGGGCGGGTCGGTGGCGAGCAGTACTTC. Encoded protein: CASSIVGRVGGEQYF.